This entry is about one T cell receptor beta chain. Here immunoSEQ multiplex PCR was the method, and the copy in TCRdb shows in-frame clones only, minus some. The sample has 300,000 to 400,000 clones; 88% are singletons. Trimming took 2 bases from V and 5 from J, leaving 9 bases between them. The CDR3 is made up of 13 amino acids. Per germline, CDR1 SEHNR and CDR2 FQNEAQ (reference sequence). The data were obtained in a study of blood T cell repertoires in COVID-19. Whole-study context: Spain, Italy and the United States supplied samples that represented acute and convalescent COVID-19.

Seattle cases were enrolled at active infection and followed longitudinally. The clonotype comes from a woman in her seventies with COVID-19, enrolled during active disease. V usage is TRBV7-9 and J usage is TRBJ2-5, with D unresolved. The sequenced sample consisted of peripheral blood. For the CDR3, the DNA is TGTGCCAGCAGCTTATCCCTTCTGGAGACCCAGTACTTC. Its protein product is CASSLSLLETQYF.